Included here is one T cell receptor (beta chain) sequence, with context. Assay: immunoSEQ multiplex PCR; the TCRdb copy retains only in-frame clones and omits some. This table has about 660,000 clones, over 75% appearing once. The source of the sample is a study of shared T cell receptors in the human thymus. Trimming removed 4 bases at V and 0 bases at J, with 15 bases between. The CDR3 has 16 residues. Germline assignment: CDR1 SGHDT and CDR2 YYEEEE. This sample was shared with a second study, whose subject was human thymus T cells. From that second work: Each of the donors was a healthy Finnish infant who was undergoing open corrective cardiac surgery for congenital heart defects. Corrective heart surgery yielded the resections from which the thymus tissue came. Thymic as well as blood repertoires seemed to favor certain V and J genes unevenly. Unrelated individuals had highly overlapping thymic repertoires, as reported in related research.

The chain recombines TRBV5-6 with TRBJ2-3; D is ambiguous. This TCR came from a boy less than two years old with a congenital heart defect. Source material: thymocytes. The CDR3 protein is CASSNFKSGSTDTQYF. CDR3 DNA sequence: TGTGCCAGCAGCAACTTCAAGTCCGGGAGCACAGATACGCAGTATTTT.